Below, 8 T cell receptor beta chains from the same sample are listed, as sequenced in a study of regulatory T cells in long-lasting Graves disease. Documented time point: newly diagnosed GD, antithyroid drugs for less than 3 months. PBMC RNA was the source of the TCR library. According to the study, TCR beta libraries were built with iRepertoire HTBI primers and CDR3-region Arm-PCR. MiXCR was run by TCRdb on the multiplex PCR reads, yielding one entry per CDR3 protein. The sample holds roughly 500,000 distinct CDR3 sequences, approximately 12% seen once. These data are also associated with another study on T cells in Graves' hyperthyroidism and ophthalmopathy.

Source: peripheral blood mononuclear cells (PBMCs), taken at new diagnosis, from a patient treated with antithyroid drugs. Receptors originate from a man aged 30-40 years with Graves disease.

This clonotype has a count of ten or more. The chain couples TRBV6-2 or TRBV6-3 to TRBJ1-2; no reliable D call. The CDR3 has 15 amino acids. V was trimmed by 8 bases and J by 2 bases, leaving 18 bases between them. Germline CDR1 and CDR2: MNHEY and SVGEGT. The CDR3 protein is CASGEPQDRNYGYTF. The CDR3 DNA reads TGTGCCAGCGGGGAGCCTCAGGACCGAAACTATGGCTACACCTTC.

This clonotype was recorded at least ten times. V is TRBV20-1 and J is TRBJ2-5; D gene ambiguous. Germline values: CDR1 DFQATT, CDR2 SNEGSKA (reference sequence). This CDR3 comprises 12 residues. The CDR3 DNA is TGCGCGATGCGAGTCGGGCAGGAGACCCAGTACTTC. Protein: CAMRVGQETQYF.

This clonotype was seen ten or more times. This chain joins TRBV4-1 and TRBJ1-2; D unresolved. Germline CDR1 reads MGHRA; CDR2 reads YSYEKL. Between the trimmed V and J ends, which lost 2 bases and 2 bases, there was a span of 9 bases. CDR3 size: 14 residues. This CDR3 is CASSQIVLNYGYTF. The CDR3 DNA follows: TGCGCCAGCAGCCAAATAGTGTTGAACTATGGCTACACCTTC.

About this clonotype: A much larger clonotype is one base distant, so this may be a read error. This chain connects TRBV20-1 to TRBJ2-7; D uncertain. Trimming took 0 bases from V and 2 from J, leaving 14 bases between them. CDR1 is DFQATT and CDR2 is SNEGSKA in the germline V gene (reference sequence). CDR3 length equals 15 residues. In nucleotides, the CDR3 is TGCAGTGCTAGAGATCCGTTGGAGAATCCCTACGAGCAGTACTTC. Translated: CSARDPLENPYEQYF.

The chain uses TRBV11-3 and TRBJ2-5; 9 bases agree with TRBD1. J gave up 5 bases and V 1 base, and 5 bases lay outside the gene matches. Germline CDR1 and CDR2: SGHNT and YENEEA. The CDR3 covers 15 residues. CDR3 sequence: CASSLAGQGLETQYF. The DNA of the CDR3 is TGTGCCAGCAGCTTAGCGGGACAGGGTTTGGAGACCCAGTACTTC.

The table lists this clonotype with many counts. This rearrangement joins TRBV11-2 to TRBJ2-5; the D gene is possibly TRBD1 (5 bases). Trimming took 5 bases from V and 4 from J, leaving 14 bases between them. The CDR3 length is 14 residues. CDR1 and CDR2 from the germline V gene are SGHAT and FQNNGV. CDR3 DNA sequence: TGTGCCAGCAGCCCCCCCCCAGGGCCAGAGACCCAGTACTTC. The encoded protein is CASSPPPGPETQYF.

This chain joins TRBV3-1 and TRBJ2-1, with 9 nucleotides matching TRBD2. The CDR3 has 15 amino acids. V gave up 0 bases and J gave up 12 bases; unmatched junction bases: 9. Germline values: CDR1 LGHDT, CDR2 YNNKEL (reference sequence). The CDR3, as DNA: TGTGCCAGCAGCCAAGAGGCTGCAGGGCGGGAGGGGCAGTTCTTC. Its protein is CASSQEAAGREGQFF.

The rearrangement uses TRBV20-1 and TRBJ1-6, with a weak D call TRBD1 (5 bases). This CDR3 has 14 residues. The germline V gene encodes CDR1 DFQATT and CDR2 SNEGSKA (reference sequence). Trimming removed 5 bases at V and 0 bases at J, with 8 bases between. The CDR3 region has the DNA TGCAGTGCTGGCGGGGGCTCCTATAATTCACCCCTCCACTTT. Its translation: CSAGGGSYNSPLHF.